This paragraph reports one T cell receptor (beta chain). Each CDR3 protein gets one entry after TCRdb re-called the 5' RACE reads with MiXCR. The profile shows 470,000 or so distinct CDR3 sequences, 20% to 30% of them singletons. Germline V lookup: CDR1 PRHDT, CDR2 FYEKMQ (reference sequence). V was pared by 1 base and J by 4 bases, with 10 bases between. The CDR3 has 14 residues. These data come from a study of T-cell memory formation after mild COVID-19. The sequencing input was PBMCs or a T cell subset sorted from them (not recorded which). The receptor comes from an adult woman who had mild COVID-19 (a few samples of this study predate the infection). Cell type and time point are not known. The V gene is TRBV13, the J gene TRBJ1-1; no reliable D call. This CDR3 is CASSLDRVGTEAFF. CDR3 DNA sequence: TGTGCCAGCAGCTTAGATCGGGTAGGCACTGAAGCTTTCTTT.